The T cell receptor (beta chain) described here comes from a study of CD8 T cells in ankylosing spondylitis. On this clonotype itself: The antigen remains unidentified.

One entry per CDR3 protein results from TCRdb running MiXCR on the 5' RACE reads. The sample lists approximately 220,000 distinct CDR3 sequences; approximately 10% were seen once. The CDR3 is 14 amino acids. V lost 8 bases to trimming and J lost 6 bases; unmatched junction nucleotides: 6. Germline CDR1 reads SGHTA; CDR2 reads FQGTGA. Overall study findings and caveats: Earlier reports found some motif variants in synovial fluid and blood in reactive arthritis. Typical of ankylosing spondylitis blood, it appeared, was a TCR beta motif of several highly homologous variants.

This receptor was taken from a male donor with ankylosing spondylitis or in good health (not recorded which). The gene calls are TRBV7-3 and TRBJ2-2, with 10 positions matching TRBD1. The sequencing input was blood, either unsorted or a sorted T cell fraction (not recorded which). The chain's CDR3 is CASGRQGASGELFF. DNA of the CDR3: TGTGCCAGCGGCCGACAGGGGGCATCCGGGGAGCTGTTTTTT.